What follows are 15 T cell receptor beta chains derived from one specimen sequenced in a study of graft-versus-host responses after intestinal transplantation. Profiled with immunoSEQ multiplex PCR; TCRdb holds only in-frame clones, not every one. The sample carries around 77,000 clones, 94% recorded once. Antigens of these TCRs are unknown. The specimen comprised unstimulated CD8+ T cells sorted from spleen or lymph node cells, sampled before intestinal transplant. All receptors come from a human donor who received an intestinal transplant.

The chain links TRBV5-1 to TRBJ1-2; D may be TRBD1 (6 bases). There are 16 residues in the CDR3. Trimming left V 4 bases short and J 4 bases short, with 20 bases between. CDR1 is SGHRS, CDR2 YFSETQ, per germline. CDR3 coding DNA: TGCGCCAGCAGCCCCCGACAGGAAAGGTATGGCTATGGCTACACCTTC. The encoded protein is CASSPRQERYGYGYTF.

The chain couples TRBV9 to TRBJ2-1, with a possible D match to TRBD1 (6 bases). The V end lost 4 bases, the J end lost 0 bases, and 20 bases lay between the germline ends. Germline V gene lookup returns CDR1 SGDLS and CDR2 YYNGEE. The CDR3 consists of 18 residues. The CDR3 DNA is TGTGCCAGCAGCACAGGCGGACAGCGACACAGCTCCTACAATGAGCAGTTCTTC. Residues: CASSTGGQRHSSYNEQFF.

The genes are TRBV27 and TRBJ1-1, with a tentative D call TRBD1 (5 bases). Germline V gives CDR1 MNHEY, CDR2 SMNVEV (reference sequence). There are 15 residues in the CDR3. Trimming stripped 1 base from V and 0 bases from J, with 9 bases between. This chain's CDR3 is CASSLLGTVNTEAFF. Here the CDR3 DNA reads TGTGCCAGCAGTTTATTGGGGACGGTGAACACTGAAGCTTTCTTT.

This chain's CDR3 is CASGNAGLMGSYEQYF. In nucleotides, the CDR3 is TGTGCCAGCGGCAATGCGGGCCTAATGGGATCTTACGAGCAGTACTTC. The chain combines TRBV27 with TRBJ2-7, with a possible D match to TRBD2 (5 bases). Trimming removed 8 bases from V and 4 bases from J, with 24 bases in between. The CDR3 spans 16 residues. Germline V gives CDR1 MNHEY, CDR2 SMNVEV (reference sequence).

The genes are TRBV27 and TRBJ2-7, with 11 bases lining up with TRBD2. V was pared by 6 bases and J by 1 base, with 14 bases of the junction left unmatched. CDR3 length equals 18 residues. The germline V gene encodes CDR1 MNHEY and CDR2 SMNVEV (reference sequence). The CDR3 spells CASSAFPGLADKSYEQYF. CDR3 in DNA: TGTGCCAGCAGCGCCTTTCCGGGACTAGCGGACAAATCCTACGAGCAGTACTTC.

DNA for the CDR3: TGTGCCAGCATTCCGACCGGGACAGGGGGCAGCAATCAGCCCCAGCATTTT. Protein: CASIPTGTGGSNQPQHF. The chain recombines TRBV28 with TRBJ1-5; 12 nucleotides line up with TRBD1. V shed 7 bases, J shed 1 base, and the junction held 8 bases outside the gene matches. Germline V lookup: CDR1 MDHEN, CDR2 SYDVKM. There are 17 residues in the CDR3. Complete variable domain (other parts from reference TRBV28 and TRBJ1-5): DVKVTQSSRYLVKRTGEKVFLECVQDMDHENMFWYRQDPGLGLRLIYFSYDVKMKEKGDIPEGYSVSREKKERFSLILESASTNQTSMYLCASIPTGTGGSNQPQHFGDGTRLSIL.

The count of this clone is one. The CDR3 nucleotides read TGTGCCAGCTCCGGGACTAGGAGGTTCGAGCAGTACTTC. Its translation is CASSGTRRFEQYF. V usage is TRBV27 and J usage is TRBJ2-7, with 8 positions matching TRBD2. The CDR3 has 13 amino acids. The germline CDR1 and CDR2 sequences are MNHEY and SMNVEV (reference sequence). After removal of 8 bases from V and 6 bases from J, the junction contained 9 bases not matched to a gene.

The CDR3 region has the DNA TGTGCCAACCAAGACAGGGGGAACACCGGGGAGCTGTTTTTT. It yields the protein CANQDRGNTGELFF. V gene TRBV16 combines with J gene TRBJ2-2; 8 nucleotides align to TRBD1. This CDR3 has 14 residues. The trim removed 10 bases at V and 1 base at J, leaving 5 bases unmatched. Looked up from germline, CDR1 is KGHSY and CDR2 is FQNENV.

The chain carries TRBV7-9 and TRBJ1-3, with a weak D call TRBD1 (6 bases). Trimming took 4 bases from V and 3 from J, leaving 10 bases between them. CDR1 is SEHNR, CDR2 FQNEAQ, per germline (reference sequence). CDR3 length: 14 amino acids. The CDR3 DNA is TGTGCCAGCAGCTGGGGGGCTAATGGAAACACCATATATTTT. Residues: CASSWGANGNTIYF.

The rearrangement uses TRBV29-1 and TRBJ2-1, with 7 bases lining up with TRBD2. The V gene's germline CDR1 is SQVTM and CDR2 ANQGSEA. The CDR3 is 12 residues long. V lost 6 bases to trimming and J lost 8 bases; unmatched junction nucleotides: 7. The CDR3 here is CSVVTGRDEQFF. The CDR3 DNA reads as TGCAGCGTGGTGACTGGGAGGGATGAGCAGTTCTTC.

The rearrangement uses TRBV29-1 and TRBJ2-1, with 11 bases lining up with TRBD2. The CDR3 totals 15 residues. Germline V gives CDR1 SQVTM, CDR2 ANQGSEA. The CDR3 spells CGGLAVGALNNEQFF. The CDR3 DNA reads as TGCGGGGGACTAGCGGTTGGGGCCCTCAACAATGAGCAGTTCTTC.

This clone was picked up one time. The CDR3 protein is CAWSVKVTEAFF. The CDR3 coding sequence is TGTGCCTGGAGTGTAAAGGTCACTGAAGCTTTCTTT. J is TRBJ1-1 and V is TRBV30; D remains unclear. Germline V gene lookup returns CDR1 GTSNPN and CDR2 SVGIG (reference sequence). There are 12 residues in the CDR3. V lost 0 bases, J lost 4 bases, and 6 bases lay in between. The variable domain in full, completed from reference TRBV30 and TRBJ1-1, reads SQTIHQWPATLVQPVGSPLSLECTVEGTSNPNLYWYRQAAGRGLQLLFYSVGIGQISSEVPQNLSASRPQDRQFILSSKKLLLSDSGFYLCAWSVKVTEAFFGQGTRLTVV.

The chain uses TRBV11-1 and TRBJ2-3, with 9 bases that match TRBD1. With V trimmed by 4 bases and J by 0 bases, 2 bases remained unmatched. From germline, CDR1 is SGHAT and CDR2 FQDESV (reference sequence). The CDR3 spans 15 residues. CDR3 residues: CASSSGQGSTDTQYF. As DNA, the CDR3 is TGTGCCAGCAGCTCGGGACAGGGAAGCACAGATACGCAGTATTTT.

The chain joins TRBV28 to TRBJ1-2; 7 bases align to TRBD1. V was clipped by 5 bases and J by 4 bases; unmatched bases: 19. CDR3 size: 18 residues. Germline-derived CDR1 and CDR2 are MDHEN and SYDVKM. As DNA, the CDR3 is TGTGCCAGCAGTCCCCGCCCCGACAGGGTCATCTTTAGCTATGGCTACACCTTC. It encodes CASSPRPDRVIFSYGYTF.

V is TRBV11-2 and J is TRBJ1-3; D is undetermined. Per the germline V gene, CDR1 is SGHAT and CDR2 is FQNNGV. This CDR3 has 14 residues. Between the trimmed V and J ends, which lost 5 bases and 7 bases, there was a span of 15 bases. CDR3 coding DNA: TGTGCCAGCAGCCCTGCCCCCTCTCGGAACACCATATATTTT. This encodes CASSPAPSRNTIYF.